This TCR beta chain comes out of a study of shared clonotypes between healthy human individuals. Study-wide background: The donors, two women and a few men, were aged 18 to 49. General study results and limits: Naive CD4 clonotypes overlapped across a handful of donors at approximately 5.3%.

This clone was seen only a few times. What it recognizes is unknown. Germline lookup yields CDR1 MNHEY and CDR2 SVGAGI. The CDR3 extends over 14 amino acids. V was shortened by 5 bases and J by 6 bases, with 14 bases between the two germline ends. An assay was performed, and its level was deep. As processed by the authors: Filtering differed, since immunoSEQ gave only junction sequences and no quality scores. The repertoire was sequenced with immunoSEQ multiplex PCR; TCRdb's copy has only in-frame clones and lacks some. The DNA gave D and trimming, while V, J and clone size come from that table. The sample shows around 700,000 clones, roughly 70% of them seen only once.

This chain links TRBV6-5 with TRBJ2-1; D might be TRBD1 or TRBD2, each matching 6 bases. The specimen sequenced was memory CD4+ T cells sorted from blood. The subset: CD45RA-negative fraction. The receptor's source is a woman aged 25 to 39 in good health. CDR3 residues: CASSLNREVNEQFF. CDR3 sequence (DNA): TGTGCCAGCAGTCTTAACAGGGAGGTCAATGAGCAGTTCTTC.